These 16 T cell receptor beta chains share one sample of origin, sequenced in a study of shared clonotypes between healthy human individuals. Repertoires were generated with immunoSEQ multiplex PCR, while TCRdb's copy carries only in-frame clones and drops some. This table holds 950,000 to 1,100,000 clones, around three quarters found once. The sequencing input was memory CD4+ T cells from PBMCs. The subset denotes: CD45RA-negative fraction. These receptors originate from a young man in good health. Some clones in this sample may be carry-over from other donors' samples.

The chain joins TRBV7-6 to TRBJ1-1; TRBD1 might be the D (6 bases). Looked up from germline, CDR1 is SGHVS and CDR2 is FNYEAQ. Trimming stripped 2 bases from V and 0 bases from J, with 10 bases between. This CDR3 contains 15 residues. The CDR3 is CASSLRGAMNTEAFF. In DNA form, the CDR3 reads TGTGCCAGCAGCTTAAGGGGGGCCATGAACACTGAAGCTTTCTTT.

This chain uses TRBV2 with TRBJ2-4; 8 bases fit TRBD1. J gave up 7 bases and V 6 bases, and 5 bases lay outside the gene matches. Germline CDR1 SNHLY, CDR2 FYNNEI. The CDR3 sequence is 13 residues long. The DNA for the CDR3 is TGTGCCAGCAGGACAGGGGTGTGGAACATTCAGTACTTC. This sequence encodes CASRTGVWNIQYF.

J is TRBJ1-2 and V is TRBV6-6; no definite D call. The CDR3 has 14 residues. Germline CDR1 MNHNY, CDR2 SVGAGI (reference sequence). The germline V and J ends were trimmed by 0 bases and 1 base, with 6 bases remaining between them. The CDR3 coding sequence is TGTGCCAGCAGTTACTCGCGCAGTAACTATGGCTACACCTTC. It yields the protein CASSYSRSNYGYTF.

The rearrangement links TRBV30 to TRBJ1-1, with a tentative D call TRBD1 (6 bases). Germline lookup yields CDR1 GTSNPN and CDR2 SVGIG (reference sequence). The CDR3 runs 14 residues. Trimming shortened V by 4 bases and J by 5 bases, and 17 bases separated the two germline ends. The CDR3 reads CAWTPANRVTEAFF. The CDR3 DNA is TGTGCCTGGACCCCCGCTAACAGGGTTACTGAAGCTTTCTTT. The entire variable domain, with the rest obtained from reference TRBV30 and TRBJ1-1, is as follows: SQTIHQWPATLVQPVGSPLSLECTVEGTSNPNLYWYRQAAGRGLQLLFYSVGIGQISSEVPQNLSASRPQDRQFILSSKKLLLSDSGFYLCAWTPANRVTEAFFGQGTRLTVV.

V gene TRBV21-1 combines with J gene TRBJ2-3. TRBV21-1 is termed a pseudogene. The CDR3 consists of 13 residues. CDR3 sequence: CASSKEGADTQYF. CDR3 bases: TGTGCCAGCAGCAAAGAGGGCGCAGATACGCAGTATTTT.

The chain uses TRBV4-1 and TRBJ2-5; possible D gene TRBD2, 5 bases. The DNA end lines up better with TRBJ2-7; the J call may be wrong. The CDR3 sequence is 16 residues long. Germline V gene lookup returns CDR1 MGHRA and CDR2 YSYEKL. CDR3 coding DNA: TGCGCCAGCAGCCAAGACAGGTCAAGCGGTCACTACGAGCAGTACTTC. The encoded protein is CASSQDRSSGHYEQYF.

The chain's CDR3 is CASSPWTSGMVDTQYF. CDR3 nucleotides: TGTGCCAGCTCACCATGGACTAGCGGGATGGTAGATACGCAGTATTTT. The V call is TRBV18, the J call TRBJ2-3; 12 bases are shared with TRBD2. Trimming removed 2 bases from V and 5 bases from J; junction bases left unmatched: 5. The CDR3 contains 16 residues. Germline V gives CDR1 KGHSH, CDR2 LQKENI.

The genes are TRBV7-3 and TRBJ2-4; 8 nucleotides agree with TRBD1. The junction had 6 bases not matched to a gene; V was cut back by 5 bases and J by 0 bases. From germline, CDR1 is SGHTA and CDR2 FQGTGA. The CDR3 has 16 amino acids. The CDR3: CASSPQGAVAKNIQYF. The CDR3 nucleotides read TGTGCCAGCAGCCCCCAGGGGGCGGTAGCCAAAAACATTCAGTACTTC.

V and J are TRBV15 and TRBJ2-5; possibly TRBD1 or TRBD2 for D (5 bases each). V lost 0 bases, J lost 4 bases, and 21 bases lay in between. Germline V lookup: CDR1 LNHNV, CDR2 YYDKDF (reference sequence). This CDR3 has 18 amino acids. The CDR3 loop reads CATSRDSSPLTGGETQYF. DNA of the CDR3: TGTGCCACCAGCAGAGATTCGAGTCCGTTAACAGGAGGAGAGACCCAGTACTTC.

This clone was observed a handful of times. The chain is built from TRBV6-1 and TRBJ1-5, with a weak D call TRBD1 (5 bases). Between the trimmed V and J ends, which lost 4 bases and 0 bases, there was a span of 7 bases. This CDR3 has 14 residues. Germline values: CDR1 MNHNS, CDR2 SASEGT. Here the CDR3 reads CASSGQHSNQPQHF. CDR3 DNA sequence: TGTGCCAGCAGTGGACAGCATAGCAATCAGCCCCAGCATTTT.

This clone was seen only a few times. The chain combines TRBV6-5 with TRBJ1-4, with D unresolved. CDR1 MNHEY and CDR2 SVGAGI come from the germline V gene. V shed 5 bases and J shed 4 bases, with 8 bases lying between them. The CDR3 is made up of 13 amino acids. The chain's CDR3 is CASSIGYNEKLFF. The CDR3 DNA reads TGTGCCAGCAGTATTGGTTATAATGAAAAACTGTTTTTT.

This clone was seen a few times. V and J are TRBV7-7 and TRBJ2-1, with 9 bases that match TRBD2. With V trimmed by 0 bases and J by 5 bases, 2 bases remained unmatched. The CDR3 contains 15 residues. Germline CDR1 reads SSHAT; CDR2 reads FNYEAQ (reference sequence). CDR3 DNA: TGTGCCAGCAGCTTAGCTAGCGGGGGCCACAATGAGCAGTTCTTC. This gives the protein CASSLASGGHNEQFF.

This sequence joins TRBV4-3 and TRBJ2-5; D may be TRBD2 (6 bases). CDR1 and CDR2 (germline): LGHNA, YSLEER. CDR3 length equals 15 residues. Between the trimmed V and J ends, which lost 1 base and 4 bases, there was a span of 13 bases. DNA for the CDR3: TGCGCCAGCAGCCAAGGGCGGGGCGCCCCAGAGACCCAGTACTTC. Protein sequence: CASSQGRGAPETQYF.

The chain couples TRBV4-1 to TRBJ2-7; 7 bases fit TRBD1. The CDR3 contains 14 residues. Looked up from germline, CDR1 is MGHRA and CDR2 is YSYEKL. V dropped 2 bases and J dropped 2; count of bases not matched to a gene: 3. The CDR3 loop is CASSQIQGPYEQYF. The DNA of the CDR3 is TGCGCCAGCAGCCAAATACAGGGGCCCTACGAGCAGTACTTC.

The V gene is TRBV7-8, the J gene TRBJ2-7; a weak D match, TRBD1 (6 bases). Germline-derived CDR1 and CDR2 are SGHVS and FQNEAQ. The CDR3 sequence is 13 residues long. The ends were cut back, 6 bases at V and 6 bases at J, with 15 bases in the middle. CDR3 sequence: CASSQLGGGEQYF. The CDR3 DNA reads TGTGCCAGCAGTCAGCTTGGGGGCGGCGAGCAGTACTTC. Filled out from reference TRBV7-8 and TRBJ2-7, the complete variable domain reads GAGVSQSPRYKVAKRGQDVALRCDPISGHVSLFWYQQALGQGPEFLTYFQNEAQLDKSGLPSDRFFAERPEGSVSTLKIQRTQQEDSAVYLCASSQLGGGEQYFGPGTRLTVT.

This clone has only one observation. J is TRBJ2-6 and V is TRBV2, with 11 bases identical to TRBD2. The V and J ends lost 4 bases and 0 bases, in that order; junction bases with no gene match: 11. Germline V gene sequence: CDR1 SNHLY, CDR2 FYNNEI. This CDR3 is built from 20 residues. The CDR3 sequence: CASSGAVAGGIYSGANVLTF. The CDR3 coding sequence is TGTGCCAGCAGTGGGGCGGTAGCGGGAGGGATCTACTCTGGGGCCAACGTCCTGACTTTC. Complete variable domain (other parts from reference TRBV2 and TRBJ2-6): EPEVTQTPSHQVTQMGQEVILRCVPISNHLYFYWYRQILGQKVEFLVSFYNNEISEKSEIFDDQFSVERPDGSNFTLKIRSTKLEDSAMYFCASSGAVAGGIYSGANVLTFGAGSRLTVL.